This is a list of T cell receptor beta chains from one sample in a study of beta chain features in type 1 diabetes. Sequencing used immunoSEQ multiplex PCR; TCRdb keeps in-frame clones, though not all of them. Counted here are 350,000 to 450,000 clones, over 13% occurring once; the ten biggest clones make up roughly 0.017%. The source material was naive CD4+ T cells from blood. The source is a woman aged 18-35 years in good health. The CDR3 runs from the conserved cysteine through the conserved F or W. The D gene is left open where the match is weak. Part of the rows lack a size; the others show once, few, many or a class for expanded clones.

clone_size j_call v_call d_call cdr3_nt cdr3_aa
- TRBJ1-2 TRBV9 - TGTGCCAGCAGCGTAGCTGGCAGGGCCAACACCTTC CASSVAGRANTF
few TRBJ2-3 TRBV5-1 - TGCGCCAGCAGCTTGGCAGCGAGCACAGATACGCAGTATTTT CASSLAASTDTQYF
- TRBJ1-5 TRBV28 - TGTGCCAGCAGCCTAACAGGGAGATTGCATCAGCCCCAGCATTTT CASSLTGRLHQPQHF
few TRBJ2-1 TRBV7-9 - TGTGCCAGCAGCTTAGTTCTAGCAAGGCAGTTCTTC CASSLVLARQFF
few TRBJ1-2 TRBV30 TRBD1 TGTGCCTGGAGTGCTCCGACAGGGGGGCGTGACTATGGCTACACCTTC CAWSAPTGGRDYGYTF
- TRBJ2-1 TRBV19 TRBD1 TGTGCCAGTAGTATACCCCGGACAGGGAACAATGAGCAGTTCTTC CASSIPRTGNNEQFF
- TRBJ2-2 TRBV9 TRBD1 TGTGCCAGCAGCCCCTGGGACAGGGGGCAAGTAGGGGAGCTGTTTTTT CASSPWDRGQVGELFF
- TRBJ1-2 TRBV9 - TGTGCCAGCAGCGTAGGTAGCTATGGCTACACCTTC CASSVGSYGYTF
- TRBJ1-1 TRBV7-9 TRBD1 TGTGCCAGCAGCTTAGCCCTCCGGGACAGGGGCACTGAAGCTTTCTTT CASSLALRDRGTEAFF
- TRBJ2-7 TRBV7-9 TRBD2 TGTGCCAGCAGCTTAGCGACTAGCGGCTACGAGCAGTACTTC CASSLATSGYEQYF
- TRBJ2-5 TRBV19 TRBD2 TGTGCCAGTAGTGGAGGACTAGCGGGAGGGCAAGAGACCCAGTACTTC CASSGGLAGGQETQYF
few TRBJ1-5 TRBV29-1 - TGCAGCGTGCACTCAGGGGTTCTCGGCCAGCCCCAGCATTTT CSVHSGVLGQPQHF
- TRBJ2-3 TRBV4-1 - TGCGCCAGCAGCCAAGGGCCCCAGGATACGCAGTATTTT CASSQGPQDTQYF
- TRBJ2-7 TRBV5-1 - TGCGCCAGCAGTTTTGTTGGAGGTGGAGCTTACGAGCAGTACTTC CASSFVGGGAYEQYF
few TRBJ1-1 TRBV5-1 TRBD1 TGCGCCAGCAGCCCCGGACAGGGAAGTGGGAACACTGAAGCTTTCTTT CASSPGQGSGNTEAFF
- TRBJ1-2 TRBV30 TRBD1 TGTGCCTGGAGCCTACAGGGGGCGAGGATATATGGCTACACCTTC CAWSLQGARIYGYTF
few TRBJ1-5 TRBV7-8 - TGTGCCAGCAGCTCCCAGATAAGCAATCAGCCCCAGCATTTT CASSSQISNQPQHF
- TRBJ2-7 TRBV29-1 TRBD2 TGCAGCGTTGAGTCAAGGACTAGCGGCCCCTACGAGCAGTACTTC CSVESRTSGPYEQYF
- TRBJ2-7 TRBV7-2 TRBD2 TGTGCCAGCAGCCTAGACAGCGGGAATCGAAACGAGCAGTACTTC CASSLDSGNRNEQYF
few TRBJ2-7 TRBV14 TRBD1 TGTGCCAGCAGCCAACAGACAGGGCATAACGAGCAGTACTTC CASSQQTGHNEQYF
- TRBJ2-3 TRBV19 - TGTGCCAGTAGTCATCAGCGGAGGACCACAGATACGCAGTATTTT CASSHQRRTTDTQYF
- TRBJ2-3 TRBV5-6 - TGTGCCAGCAGCTTGGGGTCGAGAGATACGCAGTATTTT CASSLGSRDTQYF
- TRBJ2-7 TRBV7-8 TRBD1 TGTGCCAGCAGCTCGGCCGGACAGGGGGTCTACGAGCAGTACTTC CASSSAGQGVYEQYF
few TRBJ2-1 TRBV30 - TGTGCCTGGAGTGTACTATTGTCACTAACCGCGGATTTCGAGCAGTTCTTC CAWSVLLSLTADFEQFF
- TRBJ2-7 TRBV4-2 - TGTGCCAGCAGCCCAAACAGGGTTACCTACGAGCAGTACTTC CASSPNRVTYEQYF
- TRBJ1-1 TRBV4-1 - TGCGCCAGCAGCCAAGTTCCTAGGAACACTGAAGCTTTCTTT CASSQVPRNTEAFF
few TRBJ2-7 TRBV6-5 TRBD1 TGTGCCAGCAGGCCGGACAGGGGGAGATCCTACGAGCAGTACTTC CASRPDRGRSYEQYF
few TRBJ2-1 TRBV1 - TGCACCAGCAGCCAAGACCAGACTAGCGGGAGACGGAATGAGCAGTTCTTC CTSSQDQTSGRRNEQFF
few TRBJ1-5 TRBV30 - TGTGCCTGGAGTGTCCTCAGTAGCAATCAGCCCCAGCATTTT CAWSVLSSNQPQHF
- TRBJ2-1 TRBV25-1 TRBD2 TGTGCCAGCAGCGCAGCAGGACTAGTCAATGAGCAGTTCTTC CASSAAGLVNEQFF
once TRBJ2-7 TRBV14 - TGTGCCAGCAGCGAGGCGGTCTCCTACGAGCAGTACTTC CASSEAVSYEQYF
few TRBJ2-7 TRBV13 - TGTGCCAGCAGCAAGGGGGTCGAGCAGTACTTC CASSKGVEQYF
few TRBJ1-2 TRBV7-2 - TGTGCCAGCAGCTTAGTCGGGGGGCGCGGCTATGGCTACACCTTC CASSLVGGRGYGYTF
few TRBJ1-2 TRBV5-1 - TGCGCCAGCAGCTTGGGACCACGGGACACCTATGGCTACACCTTC CASSLGPRDTYGYTF
few TRBJ1-5 TRBV7-2 TRBD1 TGTGCCAGCAGCGATCGGACAGGGAATCAGCCCCAGCATTTT CASSDRTGNQPQHF
few TRBJ2-2 TRBV19 TRBD2 TGTGCCAGTAGTATGGGGCTAGCGGGGGAAACCGGGGAGCTGTTTTTT CASSMGLAGETGELFF
- TRBJ2-2 TRBV6-4 TRBD2 TGTGCCAGCAGCAACCAAGGGACTAGCGGGGTCGGGGAGCTGTTTTTT CASSNQGTSGVGELFF
few TRBJ2-1 TRBV4-3 TRBD1 TGCGCCAGCAGCCAAGACCTCGCAAGCAGGGGGCATGAGCAGTTCTTC CASSQDLASRGHEQFF
- TRBJ2-7 TRBV7-9 TRBD2 TGTGCCAGCAGCGACCAAGGACTAGCGGAGACCTACGAGCAGTACTTC CASSDQGLAETYEQYF
- TRBJ1-5 TRBV30 - TGTGCCTGGAGTGTACAGGCAGGGGCTCAGCCCCAGCATTTT CAWSVQAGAQPQHF
few TRBJ2-7 TRBV5-4 TRBD1 TGTGCCAGCAGCCGGACAGGGTACTACGAGCAGTACTTC CASSRTGYYEQYF
- TRBJ2-7 TRBV28 - TGTGCCACCCAACAGGGTATTTCGCGAGAGCAGTACTTC CATQQGISREQYF
- TRBJ2-3 TRBV11-2 TRBD1 TGTGCCAGCAGCCCCCGGACAGGGTTGAGCACAGATACGCAGTATTTT CASSPRTGLSTDTQYF
few TRBJ2-7 TRBV18 - TGTGCCAGCTCGGAAACCGGGGTTAGTAACGAGCAGTACTTC CASSETGVSNEQYF
few TRBJ2-5 TRBV2 TRBD2 TGTGCCAGCAGTGACGGTCTAGCGGGAGAGACCCAGTACTTC CASSDGLAGETQYF
few TRBJ2-5 TRBV28 - TGTGCCAGCACTCCATCGGGGGGACAAGGCGAGACCCAGTACTTC CASTPSGGQGETQYF
- TRBJ2-3 TRBV5-6 - TGTGCCAGCAGCTTGGAGCGTAGCCCGGAACAGTATTTT CASSLERSPEQYF
- TRBJ1-1 TRBV7-3 TRBD1 TGTGCCAGCAGTCGTGACAGGGACACTGAAGCTTTCTTT CASSRDRDTEAFF
few TRBJ1-2 TRBV30 TRBD1 TGTGCCTGGAGGAGGGCCGGGACAGGGGACTATGGCTACACCTTC CAWRRAGTGDYGYTF
few TRBJ2-3 TRBV27 - TGTGCCAGCGGATACCAGGCAAGCACAGATACGCAGTATTTT CASGYQASTDTQYF
few TRBJ2-7 TRBV10-2 - TGCGCCAGCAGTGACGGGACTCCGTACGAGCAGTACTTC CASSDGTPYEQYF
few TRBJ2-5 TRBV19 TRBD2 TGTGCCAGTAGTACCCCGGGACTAGCGGGACGGAAGACCCAGTACTTC CASSTPGLAGRKTQYF
few TRBJ1-5 TRBV15 TRBD1 TGTGCCACCAGCAGAGCCGGGACAGCGGTTGGGGGGCCCCAGCATTTT CATSRAGTAVGGPQHF
few TRBJ1-2 TRBV2 - TGTGCCAGCAGACCGGACAGCTATGGCTACACCTTC CASRPDSYGYTF